This is a list of T cell receptor beta chains from one sample in a study of T-cell memory formation after mild COVID-19. TCRdb re-called the 5' RACE reads through MiXCR, storing one row per CDR3 protein. The profile covers about 270,000 distinct CDR3 sequences, with approximately 19% appearing a single time and approximately 22% taken by the ten largest. Sequencing was done on a sample of PBMCs or a T cell subset sorted from them (not recorded which). The source of these receptors is a man aged 18 to 35 who had mild COVID-19 (a few samples of this study predate the infection). Cell type and time point are not known. CDR3s include the opening cysteine and the closing phenylalanine or tryptophan. The order of the fields is J gene, D gene, clone size, V gene, CDR3 protein. D genes are given only for firm matches. Size values are once, few and many counts, or a class for expanded clones, and some rows have none.

TRBJ2-1 | TRBD2 | NA | TRBV18 | CASSLIIGTSGGLWDEQFF
TRBJ2-7 | TRBD1 | NA | TRBV7-9 | CASSPTGIYEQYF
TRBJ2-3 | TRBD2 | NA | TRBV24-1 | CATSEAGEPDTQYF
TRBJ2-5 | NA | few | TRBV4-3 | CASSRHKTVRGPQETQYF
TRBJ2-5 | TRBD1 | NA | TRBV2 | CASTKGARETQYF
TRBJ2-1 | TRBD2 | NA | TRBV6-6 | CASSYSIGGGALMYNEQFF
TRBJ1-4 | TRBD1 | NA | TRBV7-2 | CASSWNQGVEKLFF
TRBJ1-1 | NA | few | TRBV18 | CASSPDTEMNTEAFF
TRBJ1-6 | NA | NA | TRBV14 | CASSQGNYSPLHF
TRBJ2-3 | NA | few | TRBV6-5 | CASSSPGGHTDTQYF
TRBJ2-2 | NA | NA | TRBV9 | CASSVSGSYGELFF
TRBJ2-2 | NA | once | TRBV2 | CASSDPTEYTGELFF
TRBJ1-5 | NA | NA | TRBV25-1 | CASSQTDSNQPQHF
TRBJ2-5 | TRBD2 | NA | TRBV5-1 | CASSPLAGPRDQYF
TRBJ2-1 | NA | NA | TRBV21-1 | CASSKTSGGLYNEQFF